This section outlines one TCR beta chain sequence together with its context. The antigen is not known. The data originate from a study of regulatory T cells. Study-wide results and caveats: Regulatory T cells showed the strongest V-J pair restriction and V/J gene skewing among patient repertoires. In CD3G-deficient patients, conventional CD4+ T cells were enriched for hydrophobic CDR3 residues at positions 6 and 7.

Amplification used 52 TRBV primers and 13 TRBJ primers. The table came from immunoSEQ multiplex PCR; TCRdb's copy has only in-frame clones and leaves some out. The profile shows around 30,000 clones, 85% to 95% of them singletons. The CDR3 has 15 residues. Trimming removed 6 bases from V and 4 bases from J, with 16 bases in between. Per germline, CDR1 MDHEN and CDR2 SYDVKM. All CD3G-deficient patients showed autoimmunity, more severe in two. Patients, 2 to 39 years old, had expanded memory T-cell proportions. Regulatory (CD25-high CD127-low) and conventional (CD25-low CD127-high) CD4+ T cells were sorted separately.

This TCR was sampled from a child younger than 10 with CD3G deficiency. The chain links TRBV28 to TRBJ2-1; D might be TRBD2 (6 bases). The sequencing input was conventional CD4+ T cells sorted from blood. The CDR3 region is CASSPGGVGYNEQFF. CDR3 in DNA: TGTGCCAGCAGCCCAGGCGGGGTTGGGTACAATGAGCAGTTCTTC.